This entry lists 10 T cell receptor beta chains sequenced from one sample in a study of Graves' ophthalmopathy and Graves' hyperthyroidism. The TCR beta CDR3 regions underwent amplification from RNA transcripts. The first round was an RT-PCR with HTBI primers, and the second round was a multiplex PCR. TCRdb analysed the multiplex PCR reads with MiXCR anew, one entry per CDR3 protein. The table shows about 39,000 distinct CDR3 sequences, with roughly 52% occurring only once. Sequencing was performed on peripheral blood. Receptor source: an adult woman with stable Graves' hyperthyroidism.

This clonotype was picked up many times. The gene calls are TRBV20-1 and TRBJ1-2; 8 bases are a match to TRBD1. Germline values: CDR1 DFQATT, CDR2 SNEGSKA (reference sequence). The CDR3 sequence is 14 residues long. Unmatched junction bases numbered 11, after V lost 6 bases and J lost 5 bases. The DNA for the CDR3 is TGCAGTGCCCCCCGGACAGGGATGATTTATGGCTACACCTTC. It yields the protein CSAPRTGMIYGYTF.

J is TRBJ1-2 and V is TRBV7-9; D gene uncertain. Germline CDR1 is SEHNR and CDR2 is FQNEAQ (reference sequence). The CDR3 runs to 14 residues. V gave up 6 bases and J gave up 7 bases, with 18 bases separating them. The CDR3 bases are TGTGCCAGCAGGCGCGAATTCGGAGGGCCTGGCTACACCTTC. This codes for CASRREFGGPGYTF.

This clonotype was detected a few times. One base away lies a much larger clone, so this may be a sequencing read error. V usage is TRBV20-1 and J usage is TRBJ1-1; D is possibly TRBD1 (5 bases). The CDR3 covers 12 residues. CDR1 and CDR2 (germline): DFQATT, SNEGSKA (reference sequence). The CDR3 loop is CSAPLGVTEALF. Here the CDR3 DNA reads TGCAGTGCCCCCCTGGGGGTCACTGAAGCTCTCTTT.

This clonotype has a count of ten or more. The CDR3 coding sequence is TGTGCCAGCAGCTTAGGCTTTGGGGGGTTGATGACTACCTACGAGCAGTACTTC. Its translation: CASSLGFGGLMTTYEQYF. The rearrangement uses TRBV7-2 and TRBJ2-7, with D possibly matching TRBD2 (6 bases). Germline V lookup: CDR1 SGHTA, CDR2 FQGNSA. V was shortened by 1 base and J by 2 bases, with 21 bases between the two germline ends. The CDR3 extends over 18 amino acids.

This clonotype was observed many times. The rearrangement links TRBV10-2 to TRBJ2-2, with 8 nucleotides matching TRBD1. After removal of 8 bases from V and 2 bases from J, the junction contained 4 bases not matched to a gene. The CDR3 totals 14 residues. In germline, CDR1 is WSHSY, CDR2 SAAADI. In nucleotides, the CDR3 is TGCGCCAGCGCCGGACAGGGCAACACCGGGGAGCTGTTTTTT. Translating gives CASAGQGNTGELFF.

By share of the sample, this clonotype is medium-sized. This chain's CDR3 is CASSAPRSTEAFF. The DNA for the CDR3 is TGTGCCAGCAGTGCGCCAAGGTCCACTGAAGCTTTCTTT. The genes are TRBV27 and TRBJ1-1, with unresolved D. The CDR3 consists of 13 residues. With 5 bases removed from V and 4 bases from J, the gap between germline ends came to 11 bases. The germline V gene encodes CDR1 MNHEY and CDR2 SMNVEV (reference sequence).

This clonotype was found many times. The chain links TRBV10-3 to TRBJ2-3, with D perhaps matching TRBD2 (5 bases). The V gene's germline CDR1 is ENHRY and CDR2 SYGVKD. There are 13 residues in the CDR3. V dropped 11 bases and J dropped 0 bases, with 12 bases sitting between them. CDR3 sequence reads: CASIGGSTDTQYF. Written as DNA, the CDR3 is TGTGCCTCTATCGGCGGGAGCACAGATACGCAGTATTTT.

Many counts were recorded for this clonotype. V gene TRBV6-2 or TRBV6-3 combines with J gene TRBJ2-7; unclear D gene. V lost 2 bases, J lost 4 bases, and 6 bases lay in between. The CDR3 runs to 12 residues. Germline V gene sequence: CDR1 MNHEY, CDR2 SVGEGT. DNA of the CDR3: TGTGCCAGCAGTTACCAACCTTACGAGCAGTACTTC. Its translation: CASSYQPYEQYF.

At least ten counts were recorded for this clonotype. The chain employs TRBV29-1 and TRBJ1-5; unclear D gene. Germline V gives CDR1 SQVTM, CDR2 ANQGSEA. Trimming removed 4 bases from V and 0 bases from J, with 16 bases in between. The CDR3 contains 16 residues. The CDR3 protein is CSVVLGGSYSNQPQHF. CDR3 in DNA: TGCAGCGTTGTGTTGGGCGGGAGTTATAGCAATCAGCCCCAGCATTTT.

There are many counts of this clonotype. The rearrangement joins TRBV12-3 or TRBV12-4 to TRBJ1-5, with 8 nucleotides matching TRBD1. The CDR3 is 14 residues long. Losses at the gene ends were 5 bases for V and 5 bases for J; bases not matched to a gene: 5. The CDR3 region has the DNA TGTGCCAGCAGTCCCCAGGGGGCGTATCAGCCCCAGCATTTT. As protein: CASSPQGAYQPQHF.